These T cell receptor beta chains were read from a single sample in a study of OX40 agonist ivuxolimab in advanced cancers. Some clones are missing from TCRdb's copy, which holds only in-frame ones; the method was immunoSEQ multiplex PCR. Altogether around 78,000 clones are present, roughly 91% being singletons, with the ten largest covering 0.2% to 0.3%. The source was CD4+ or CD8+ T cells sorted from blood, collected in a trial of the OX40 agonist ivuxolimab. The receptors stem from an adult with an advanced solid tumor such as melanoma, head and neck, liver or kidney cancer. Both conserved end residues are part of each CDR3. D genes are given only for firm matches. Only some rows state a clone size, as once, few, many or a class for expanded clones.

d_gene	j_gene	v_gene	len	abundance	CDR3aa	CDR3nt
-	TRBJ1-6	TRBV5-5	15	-	CASSGGVEWGSPLHF	TGTGCCAGCAGCGGAGGGGTTGAGTGGGGTTCACCCCTCCACTTT
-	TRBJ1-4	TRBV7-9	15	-	CASSPAAGWNEKLFF	TGTGCCAGCAGCCCGGCCGCAGGGTGGAATGAAAAACTGTTTTTT
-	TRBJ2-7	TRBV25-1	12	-	CASSDRGYEQYF	TGTGCCAGCAGTGATAGGGGCTACGAGCAGTACTTC
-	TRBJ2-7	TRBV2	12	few	CASSSTGYEQYF	TGTGCCAGCAGTTCAACAGGCTACGAGCAGTACTTC
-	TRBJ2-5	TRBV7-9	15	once	CASRSVGSRQETQYF	TGTGCCAGCAGAAGTGTAGGGAGTCGGCAAGAGACCCAGTACTTC
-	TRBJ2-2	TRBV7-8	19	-	CASSLGGGGGTLGTGELFF	TGTGCCAGCAGCTTAGGGGGTGGCGGCGGGACTCTGGGTACCGGGGAGCTGTTTTTT
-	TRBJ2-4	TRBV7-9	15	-	CASSLAGGAKNIQYF	TGTGCCAGCAGCTTAGCGGGAGGAGCCAAAAACATTCAGTACTTC
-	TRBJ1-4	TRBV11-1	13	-	CASSLRQNEKLFF	TGTGCCAGCAGCTTACGACAGAATGAAAAACTGTTTTTT
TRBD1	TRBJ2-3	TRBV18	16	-	CASSQTIGGLTDTQYF	TGTGCCAGCTCACAAACCATAGGGGGCCTCACAGATACGCAGTATTTT
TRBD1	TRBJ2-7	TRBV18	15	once	CASSPSPGQGHEQYF	TGTGCCAGCTCACCAAGCCCGGGACAGGGTCACGAGCAGTACTTC
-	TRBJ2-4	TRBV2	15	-	CASSESGVVVDIQYF	TGTGCCAGCAGTGAATCGGGGGTGGTGGTGGACATTCAGTACTTC